This T cell receptor (beta chain) was recorded in a study of T cell changes during pregnancy in multiple sclerosis. Method: immunoSEQ multiplex PCR; TCRdb's copy keeps in-frame clones and lacks some. Of tens of thousands of clones in the sample, more than 85% are singletons; the top ten hold about 2.5%. Germline V gene lookup returns CDR1 SQVTM and CDR2 ANQGSEA. Trimming took 7 bases from V and 0 from J; bases not matched to a gene: 10. CDR3 length: 16 amino acids. The input for sequencing was peripheral blood, taken in the first trimester of pregnancy. The TCR sequence derives from a female donor with multiple sclerosis, enrolled in a pregnancy study. The V gene is TRBV29-1, the J gene TRBJ2-1; 9 nucleotides agree with TRBD2. The CDR3 DNA reads TGCAGCGGGGGGGGGCTAGCGGGGTTCTCCTACAATGAGCAGTTCTTC. As protein: CSGGGLAGFSYNEQFF.